The entry below describes one T cell receptor beta chain. Its antigen has not been determined. No much larger clone exists at a distance of one base, and base qualities are not known. TCRdb lists the instrument as Illumina NovaSeq 6000. cDNA libraries for TCRalpha and TCRbeta were prepared by 5'RACE using constant-segment primers, with sample barcodes and unique molecular identifiers added. Trizol reagent was used to extract RNA from every sample. The libraries were amplified in two PCR steps, and the second step added a second sample barcode and Illumina TruSeq adapters. Sequencing of libraries was performed on an Illumina NovaSeq with 2 x 150 bp paired-end reads. In the paper's pipeline: With migec v1.2.7, reads were demultiplexed and then collapsed into UMI-guided consensus sequences. With mixcr v2.1.11, UMI consensuses were aligned to TRA and TRB V and J templates and assembled into clonotypes. A clonotype was counted as expanded or contracted only if both edgeR and NoisET called the change significant, with noise models trained on biological replicates. For edgeR calls, the thresholds were a false discovery rate-adjusted p below 0.01 and a log2 fold-change of 1. As an exploratory analysis of dynamics, max-normalized trajectories of the 1000 most abundant clonotypes were examined with PCA combined with hierarchical clustering. The CD4 or CD8 phenotype of responding clones was assigned using the separately sequenced CD4+ and CD8+ repertoires. The public reads were run again by TCRdb, first through fastp at Q25 and then through MiXCR, and only productive beta chains were kept. Each record represents a unique CDR3 protein, reported with the most common genes and DNA among its rows. The V and J calls reflect TCRdb's pipeline rather than the authors' work. The sample table lists under 550,000 distinct CDR3 sequences, 18% of them with a count of one. 9% to 15% of the sample goes to the ten largest clones.

CDR3 length: 13 amino acids, cysteine to phenylalanine. Left in the record is the CDR3 DNA by itself, 39 bases read in frame from the first base. Trimming leaves V shorter by 10 bases and J shorter by 5 bases, with the junction holding 10 bases beyond the gene matches. These data originate in a study of T-cell memory formation after mild COVID-19 (dated by TCRdb to the early 2020s). At the level of the whole study: TCR sequence clusters from the two donors were largely donor specific. T-cell clones expanding and contracting after mild COVID-19 in a couple of donors were tracked by longitudinal TCRalpha and TCRbeta repertoire sequencing. The cohort was made up of two young adult volunteers, one female and one male, who were previously healthy.

Points the paper makes about the study in general: Only a couple of mild cases were covered by the study, and larger cohorts that include severe cases with pre-infection samples were considered necessary. Contracting CD4+ clones were located mainly in the CM and EM memory subsets, whereas CD8+ clones were found to be enriched in EMRA. SARS-CoV-2 specificity of the second-wave clones peaking on day 37 was not confirmed. From day 15 to 85, contracting clones showed balanced CD4/CD8 phenotypes, whereas a second wave of clones that expanded from day 15 to 37 leaned towards CD4+. Some responding clones were detected in pre-infection memory, which suggested that pre-existing cross-reactive memory T cells had joined the SARS-CoV-2 response.

Ficoll-Paque density gradient centrifugation was used to isolate PBMCs. Sample: PBMCs or a T cell subset sorted from them (not recorded which). The chain couples TRBV12-3 or TRBV12-4 to TRBJ1-2; 7 central bases correspond to TRBD1. This clonotype was sampled from an adult woman who had mild COVID-19 (a few samples of this study predate the infection). The sample titles of this study are shuffled in the database, so cell type and time point are left out; the donor was told from shared clones. For the CDR3, the sequence is CAISTGTAYGYTF. The DNA reads as follows: TGTGCCATCTCAACCGGGACAGCGTATGGCTACACCTTC.